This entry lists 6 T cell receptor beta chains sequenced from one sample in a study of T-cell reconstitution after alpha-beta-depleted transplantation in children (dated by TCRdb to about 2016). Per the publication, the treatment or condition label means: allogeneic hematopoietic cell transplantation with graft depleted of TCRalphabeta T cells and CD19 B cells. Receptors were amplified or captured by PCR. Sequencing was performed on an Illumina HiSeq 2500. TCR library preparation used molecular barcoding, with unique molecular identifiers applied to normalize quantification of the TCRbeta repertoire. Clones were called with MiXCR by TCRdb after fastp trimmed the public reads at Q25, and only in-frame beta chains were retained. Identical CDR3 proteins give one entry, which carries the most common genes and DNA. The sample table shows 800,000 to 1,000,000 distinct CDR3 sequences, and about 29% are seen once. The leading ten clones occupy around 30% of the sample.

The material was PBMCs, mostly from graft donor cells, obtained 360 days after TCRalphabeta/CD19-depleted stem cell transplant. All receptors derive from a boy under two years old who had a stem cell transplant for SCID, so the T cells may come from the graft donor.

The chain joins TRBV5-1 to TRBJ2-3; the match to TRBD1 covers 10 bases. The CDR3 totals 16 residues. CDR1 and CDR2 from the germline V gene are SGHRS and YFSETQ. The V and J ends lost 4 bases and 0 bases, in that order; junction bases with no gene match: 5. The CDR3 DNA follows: TGCGCCAGCAGCGGCGGGACAGGGGCTAGCACAGATACGCAGTATTTT. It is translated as CASSGGTGASTDTQYF.

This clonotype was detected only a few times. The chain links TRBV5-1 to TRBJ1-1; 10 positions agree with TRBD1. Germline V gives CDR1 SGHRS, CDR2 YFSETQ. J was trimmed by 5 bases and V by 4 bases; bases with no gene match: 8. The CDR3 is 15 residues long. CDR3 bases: TGCGCCAGCAGCACCTGGACAGGGGGATGGACTGAAGCTTTCTTT. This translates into CASSTWTGGWTEAFF.

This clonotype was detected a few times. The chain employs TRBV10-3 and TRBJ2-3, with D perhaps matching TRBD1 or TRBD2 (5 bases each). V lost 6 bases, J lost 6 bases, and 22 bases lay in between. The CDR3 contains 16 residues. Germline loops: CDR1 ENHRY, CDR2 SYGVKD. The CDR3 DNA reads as TGTGCCATCAGCCGGGACGACGGACTGAATGTCGATACGCAGTATTTT. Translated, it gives CAISRDDGLNVDTQYF.

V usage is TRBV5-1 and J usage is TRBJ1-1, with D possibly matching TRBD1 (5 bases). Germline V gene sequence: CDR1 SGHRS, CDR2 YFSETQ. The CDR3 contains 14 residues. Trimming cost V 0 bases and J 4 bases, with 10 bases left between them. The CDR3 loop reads CASSLVQGATEAFF. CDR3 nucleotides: TGCGCCAGCAGCTTGGTGCAGGGAGCCACTGAAGCTTTCTTT.

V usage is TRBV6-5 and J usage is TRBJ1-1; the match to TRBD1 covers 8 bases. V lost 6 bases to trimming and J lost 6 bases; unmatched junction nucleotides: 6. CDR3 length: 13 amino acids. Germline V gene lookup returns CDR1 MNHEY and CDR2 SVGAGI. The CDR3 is CASRRDRSAEAFF. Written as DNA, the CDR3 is TGTGCCAGCAGACGGGACAGGTCAGCTGAAGCTTTCTTT.

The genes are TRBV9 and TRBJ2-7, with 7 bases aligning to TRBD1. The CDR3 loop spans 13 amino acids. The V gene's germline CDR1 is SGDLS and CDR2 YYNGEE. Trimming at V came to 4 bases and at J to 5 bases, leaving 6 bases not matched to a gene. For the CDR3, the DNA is TGTGCCAGCAGCACCGGGACAGTAAACGAGCAGTACTTC. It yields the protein CASSTGTVNEQYF.